The 30 T cell receptor beta chains reported below all come from one sample, sequenced in a study of T cells after yellow fever vaccination. Using its own MiXCR run on the 5' RACE reads, TCRdb lists one record per CDR3 protein. The top ten hold roughly a sixth of the sample, which has 400,000 to 650,000 distinct CDR3 sequences, around a fifth seen once. The sample in question was PBMCs, obtained 21 days after the first yellow fever vaccination. Receptors were obtained from a man between 18 and 35 years old who received the YFV17D yellow fever vaccine.

The chain employs TRBV6-5 and TRBJ1-2, with 7 bases matching TRBD1. The germline V gene encodes CDR1 MNHEY and CDR2 SVGAGI. The CDR3 loop spans 12 amino acids. V shed 10 bases and J 9 bases; nucleotides not matched to a gene: 11. This CDR3 is CATLRDSYSYTF. In nucleotides, the CDR3 is TGTGCCACTCTAAGGGACAGTTATAGCTACACCTTC.

This clonotype was recorded a few times. V gene TRBV20-1 combines with J gene TRBJ1-2; D is unclear. Germline CDR1 reads DFQATT; CDR2 reads SNEGSKA (reference sequence). CDR3 length: 11 residues. CDR3 region: CTSVVDGGYTF. As DNA, the CDR3 is TGCACCTCGGTGGTTGATGGTGGCTACACCTTC.

This clonotype was seen more than once but under ten times. The rearrangement uses TRBV7-2 and TRBJ1-2; 9 nucleotides align to TRBD1. This CDR3 has 15 residues. After removal of 5 bases from V and 5 bases from J, the junction contained 9 bases not matched to a gene. Germline V gives CDR1 SGHTA, CDR2 FQGNSA. CDR3 amino acids: CASSPRTGEGYGYTF. The CDR3 DNA is TGTGCCAGCAGCCCCCGGACAGGGGAGGGTTATGGCTACACCTTC.

This chain uses TRBV6-1 with TRBJ2-2; 8 bases align to TRBD1. V shed 6 bases, J shed 5 bases, and the junction held 5 bases outside the gene matches. This CDR3 spans 14 amino acids. The germline V gene has CDR1 MNHNS and CDR2 SASEGT. CDR3 sequence (DNA): TGTGCCAGCAGGGTAGACAGGGGAACCGGGGAGCTGTTTTTT. Translated: CASRVDRGTGELFF.

This clonotype was seen more than once but under ten times. The chain is built from TRBV7-2 and TRBJ2-5; 7 positions match TRBD2. CDR1 SGHTA and CDR2 FQGNSA come from the germline V gene. Trimming took 3 bases from V and 1 from J; bases not matched to a gene: 5. CDR3 size: 15 residues. The CDR3 loop reads CASSFGAGFQETQYF. The CDR3 DNA sequence: TGTGCCAGCAGCTTTGGAGCGGGGTTCCAAGAGACCCAGTACTTC. Combining the CDR3 with reference TRBV7-2 and TRBJ2-5 gives the whole variable domain GAGVSQSPSNKVTEKGKDVELRCDPISGHTALYWYRQSLGQGLEFLIYFQGNSAPDKSGLPSDRFSAERTGGSVSTLTIQRTQQEDSAVYLCASSFGAGFQETQYFGPGTRLLVL.

In this sample, this clonotype turned up a few times. J is TRBJ1-2 and V is TRBV7-3; 11 nucleotides match TRBD1. Germline V gene data show CDR1 as SGHTA and CDR2 as FQGTGA. V was pared by 5 bases and J by 0 bases, with 8 bases of the junction left unmatched. The CDR3 is made up of 17 amino acids. For the CDR3, the DNA is TGTGCCAGCAGCCCCCGGACAGGGGGCTTTCCTAACTATGGCTACACCTTC. It is translated as CASSPRTGGFPNYGYTF.

This clonotype was seen a few times. The chain couples TRBV24-1 to TRBJ2-5; D is unresolved. Germline V gene lookup returns CDR1 KGHDR and CDR2 SFDVKD. Trimming cost V 4 bases and J 2 bases, with 7 bases left between them. The length of the CDR3 is 13 residues. The CDR3 loop is CATSDTEQETQYF. As DNA, the CDR3 is TGTGCCACCAGTGACACAGAACAAGAGACCCAGTACTTC.

This chain connects TRBV6-1 to TRBJ2-7; D ambiguous. Trimming pared 6 bases from V and 6 bases from J, leaving 9 bases between. The CDR3 extends over 11 amino acids. CDR1 and CDR2 from the germline V gene are MNHNS and SASEGT. CDR3 region: CASSPRTEQYV. In DNA, the CDR3 is TGTGCCAGCAGCCCTCGGACCGAGCAGTACGTC.

The V and J genes are TRBV4-1 and TRBJ2-5; a possible D gene is TRBD2 (5 bases). CDR1 MGHRA and CDR2 YSYEKL come from the germline V gene. With 1 base removed from V and 4 bases from J, the gap between germline ends came to 10 bases. This CDR3 has 14 amino acids. The DNA for the CDR3 is TGCGCCAGCAGCCAAGTTAGCGAGAGAGAGACCCAGTACTTC. Encoded protein: CASSQVSERETQYF.

This clonotype was seen ten or more times. This chain joins TRBV5-5 and TRBJ1-3; D is perhaps TRBD1 (6 bases). The CDR3 consists of 15 residues. V lost 0 bases and J 0 bases, leaving 7 bases between the germline ends. CDR1 and CDR2 from the germline V gene are SGHKS and YYEKEE (reference sequence). The CDR3 DNA is TGTGCCAGCAGCTTGGACAGGGCCTCTGGAAACACCATATATTTT. Translating gives CASSLDRASGNTIYF.

The sample holds many counts of this clonotype. The chain employs TRBV3-1 and TRBJ2-5; 9 nucleotides line up with TRBD2. CDR3 length: 16 residues. Trimming cost V 2 bases and J 5 bases; bases outside gene matches: 9. Germline V gene sequence: CDR1 LGHDT, CDR2 YNNKEL (reference sequence). In DNA form, the CDR3 reads TGTGCCAGCAGCCAAACCGGGCGGGGGGGTTTGGAGACCCAGTACTTC. Amino acids: CASSQTGRGGLETQYF.

The chain recombines TRBV11-1 with TRBJ2-1; TRBD2 matches at 11 bases. This CDR3 contains 18 residues. Germline CDR1 and CDR2: SGHAT and FQDESV (reference sequence). The J segment lost 0 bases and the V segment lost 2 bases, leaving 6 bases of the junction unmatched. CDR3 loop: CASSLLAGGLSSYNEQFF. As DNA, the CDR3 is TGTGCCAGCAGCTTACTAGCGGGGGGCCTCAGCTCCTACAATGAGCAGTTCTTC.

The V gene is TRBV5-6, the J gene TRBJ2-1; 11 bases agree with TRBD1. Trimming took 5 bases from V and 9 from J; bases not matched to a gene: 4. The CDR3 spans 13 residues. The germline V gene has CDR1 SGHDT and CDR2 YYEEEE. This CDR3 is CASRRTGGSEQFF. Written as DNA, the CDR3 is TGTGCCAGCAGAAGGACAGGGGGCAGTGAGCAGTTCTTC. Variable domain in full (rest from reference TRBV5-6 and TRBJ2-1): DAGVTQSPTHLIKTRGQQVTLRCSPKSGHDTVSWYQQALGQGPQFIFQYYEEEERQRGNFPDRFSGHQFPNYSSELNVNALLLGDSALYLCASRRTGGSEQFFGPGTRLTVL.

This clonotype was recorded a few times. The junction shows a germline mismatch at one end, possibly a read error. The gene calls are TRBV7-3 and TRBJ2-2, with 9 bases matching TRBD1. The CDR3 sequence is 15 residues long. Per germline, CDR1 SGHTA and CDR2 FQGTGA. The CDR3 DNA is TGTGCCGGCAGCCCCGGGACAGGGACCACCGGGGAGCTGTTTTTT. This codes for CAGSPGTGTTGELFF.

The chain combines TRBV5-1 with TRBJ1-1; a weak D match, TRBD1 (6 bases). The CDR3 runs to 16 residues. Trimming pared 1 base from V and 1 base from J, leaving 14 bases between. Germline CDR1 SGHRS, CDR2 YFSETQ. The CDR3, as DNA: TGCGCCAGCAGCTTGTTTACCGGGGGCGAGAACACTGAAGCTTTCTTT. Protein: CASSLFTGGENTEAFF. The variable domain in full, with the rest retrieved from reference TRBV5-1 and TRBJ1-1, is KAGVTQTPRYLIKTRGQQVTLSCSPISGHRSVSWYQQTPGQGLQFLFEYFSETQRNKGNFPGRFSGRQFSNSRSEMNVSTLELGDSALYLCASSLFTGGENTEAFFGQGTRLTVV.

Only a few counts were recorded for this clonotype. The chain is built from TRBV7-2 and TRBJ2-3; D not certain. Trimming stripped 4 bases from V and 0 bases from J, with 11 bases between. CDR3 length: 15 residues. Germline CDR1 and CDR2: SGHTA and FQGNSA. The CDR3 reads CASSWSATSTDTQYF. The CDR3 DNA reads TGTGCCAGCAGCTGGTCGGCTACTAGCACAGATACGCAGTATTTT.

The chain combines TRBV4-3 with TRBJ2-6, with D possibly being TRBD2 (5 bases). The CDR3 loop spans 17 amino acids. Germline V CDR1 and CDR2: LGHNA, YSLEER. Deletions cut 0 bases from V and 0 bases from J, with 9 bases between. CDR3 loop: CASSQDRGNSGANVLTF. Here the CDR3 DNA reads TGCGCCAGCAGCCAAGATCGAGGGAACTCTGGGGCCAACGTCCTGACTTTC.

The chain uses TRBV12-3 or TRBV12-4 and TRBJ2-7, with D tentatively TRBD2 (6 bases). The germline V and J ends were trimmed by 6 bases and 3 bases, with 12 bases remaining between them. The CDR3 runs to 13 residues. CDR3 loop: CASRRADYYEQYF. CDR3 DNA: TGTGCCAGCAGGCGGGCGGACTACTACGAGCAGTACTTC.

This clonotype was found many times. The rearrangement links TRBV5-1 to TRBJ1-1; TRBD1 is a possible D gene (5 bases). Germline CDR1 reads SGHRS; CDR2 reads YFSETQ. The CDR3 runs 14 residues. V was shortened by 0 bases and J by 1 base, with 7 bases between the two germline ends. The CDR3 region has the DNA TGCGCCAGCAGCTTGGACAGGCCGAACACTGAAGCTTTCTTT. Its protein is CASSLDRPNTEAFF.

This clonotype was detected only a few times. The chain combines TRBV7-9 with TRBJ2-1; TRBD1 aligns across 9 bases. CDR1 and CDR2 (germline): SEHNR, FQNEAQ (reference sequence). Trimming at V came to 3 bases and at J to 6 bases, leaving 6 bases not matched to a gene. The CDR3 totals 15 residues. CDR3: CASSLGQGLGNEQFF. The CDR3 DNA reads as TGTGCCAGCAGCTTGGGACAGGGATTGGGCAATGAGCAGTTCTTC.

In its sample, this clonotype was seen many times. The chain couples TRBV3-1 to TRBJ2-1; 10 nucleotides match TRBD2. Germline V CDR1 and CDR2: LGHDT, YNNKEL (reference sequence). J was trimmed by 6 bases and V by 0 bases; bases with no gene match: 8. The CDR3 spans 17 residues. The CDR3 DNA is TGTGCCAGCAGCCAAGATTTGTGGACTAGCGGCTTCAATGAGCAGTTCTTC. It is translated as CASSQDLWTSGFNEQFF.

The V and J genes are TRBV3-1 and TRBJ2-7; no definite D call. V lost 1 base and J lost 0, with 7 bases in between. This CDR3 is built from 14 residues. Germline-derived CDR1 and CDR2 are LGHDT and YNNKEL (reference sequence). The CDR3 DNA reads as TGTGCCAGCAGCCAAGGGTTCGGCTCCTACGAGCAGTACTTC. It yields the protein CASSQGFGSYEQYF.

The chain has TRBV5-1 and TRBJ2-3; a possible D gene is TRBD2 (5 bases). Germline assignment: CDR1 SGHRS and CDR2 YFSETQ. The length of the CDR3 is 13 residues. V gave up 5 bases and J gave up 2 bases, with 9 bases separating them. The CDR3 sequence is CASRVTTTDTQYF. The CDR3 bases are TGCGCCAGCAGAGTGACTACCACAGATACGCAGTATTTT.

Note on this clonotype: One end of the junction does not line up with germline, which may come from a read error. The chain has TRBV4-3 and TRBJ2-5; 11 nucleotides match TRBD2. This CDR3 has 16 amino acids. Per germline, CDR1 LGHNA and CDR2 YSLEER. The DNA of the CDR3 is TGCGCCAACAGCCAAGATACTAGCGGGGGAGGAGAGACCCAGTACTTC. Translating gives CANSQDTSGGGETQYF.

J is TRBJ2-2 and V is TRBV4-2; 9 bases are a match to TRBD1. Per the germline V gene, CDR1 is LGHNA and CDR2 is YNFKEQ. The CDR3 contains 15 residues. The ends lost 3 bases at V and 4 bases at J; junction bases unmatched: 3. CDR3 region: CASSQGQGGTGELFF. The CDR3 DNA reads as TGTGCCAGCAGCCAGGGACAGGGCGGCACCGGGGAGCTGTTTTTT.

This clonotype was observed a few times. An end of the junction differs from the germline gene, which may be a read error. CDR3 coding DNA: TGCTGTGCTAGAGACCCCTTTGGGGGGGACCATGGGACCCAGTACTTC. The encoded protein is CCARDPFGGDHGTQYF. This chain connects TRBV20-1 to TRBJ2-5; 7 bases map to TRBD2. Looked up from germline, CDR1 is DFQATT and CDR2 is SNEGSKA (reference sequence). The CDR3 sequence is 16 residues long.

This clonotype was counted a few times. The chain is built from TRBV5-1 and TRBJ2-5; D is possibly TRBD1 (6 bases). The germline CDR1 and CDR2 sequences are SGHRS and YFSETQ. Trimming cost V 0 bases and J 2 bases, with 11 bases left between them. The CDR3 is made up of 15 amino acids. CDR3 sequence: CASSLGNRVQETQYF. DNA of the CDR3: TGCGCCAGCAGCTTGGGAAACAGGGTGCAAGAGACCCAGTACTTC.

This clonotype came up a few times. The J gene is TRBJ1-5, the V gene TRBV5-1; 8 bases align to TRBD1. Germline V gene sequence: CDR1 SGHRS, CDR2 YFSETQ. The CDR3 extends over 16 amino acids. V was clipped by 5 bases and J by 1 base; unmatched bases: 8. In DNA form, the CDR3 reads TGCGCCAGCAGTGCCGGACAGGGAGTAAGCAATCAGCCCCAGCATTTT. Its protein is CASSAGQGVSNQPQHF.

J is TRBJ2-1 and V is TRBV7-9; TRBD2 matches at 7 bases. Unmatched junction bases numbered 12, after V lost 7 bases and J lost 9 bases. The CDR3 has 14 amino acids. Germline CDR1 and CDR2: SEHNR and FQNEAQ (reference sequence). CDR3 region: CASNRGDRISEQFF. CDR3 DNA: TGTGCCAGCAATCGGGGGGACCGGATAAGTGAGCAGTTCTTC.

The genes are TRBV28 and TRBJ2-7; D ambiguous. The V gene's germline CDR1 is MDHEN and CDR2 SYDVKM. With 3 bases removed from V and 5 bases from J, the gap between germline ends came to 5 bases. This CDR3 spans 11 amino acids. The CDR3 nucleotides read TGTGCCAGCAGTTTTGCCAACGAGCAGTACGTC. It codes for CASSFANEQYV.